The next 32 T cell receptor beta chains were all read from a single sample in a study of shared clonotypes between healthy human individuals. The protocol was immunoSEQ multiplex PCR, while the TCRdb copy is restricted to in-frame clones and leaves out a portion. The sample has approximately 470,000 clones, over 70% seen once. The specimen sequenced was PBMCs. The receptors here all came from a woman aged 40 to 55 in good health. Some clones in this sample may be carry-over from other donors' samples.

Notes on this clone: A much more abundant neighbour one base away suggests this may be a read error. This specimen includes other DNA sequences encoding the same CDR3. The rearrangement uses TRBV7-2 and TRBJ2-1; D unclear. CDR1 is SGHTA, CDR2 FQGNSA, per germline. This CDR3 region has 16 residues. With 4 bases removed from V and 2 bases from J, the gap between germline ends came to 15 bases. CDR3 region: CASSSLAGVAYNEQFF. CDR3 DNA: TGTGCCAGCAGCTCGTTAGCTGGAGTGGCCTACAATGAGCAGTTCTTC. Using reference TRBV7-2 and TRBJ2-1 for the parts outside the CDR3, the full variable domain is GAGVSQSPSNKVTEKGKDVELRCDPISGHTALYWYRQSLGQGLEFLIYFQGNSAPDKSGLPSDRFSAERTGGSVSTLTIQRTQQEDSAVYLCASSSLAGVAYNEQFFGPGTRLTVL.

This chain's CDR3 is CASSAKAGGSTDTQYF. DNA of the CDR3: TGTGCCAGCAGCGCAAAAGCGGGAGGAAGCACAGATACGCAGTATTTT. The chain recombines TRBV9 with TRBJ2-3, with 9 bases matching TRBD2. Trimming cost V 3 bases and J 0 bases; bases outside gene matches: 5. The length of the CDR3 is 16 residues. Per the germline V gene, CDR1 is SGDLS and CDR2 is YYNGEE.

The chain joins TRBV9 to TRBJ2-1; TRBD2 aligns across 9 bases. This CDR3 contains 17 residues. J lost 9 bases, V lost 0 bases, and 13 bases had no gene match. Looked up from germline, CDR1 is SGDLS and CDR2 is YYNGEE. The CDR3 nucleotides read TGTGCCAGCAGCGTAGTAGGGACTAGCAGCTCCGCCGGTGAGCAGTTCTTC. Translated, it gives CASSVVGTSSSAGEQFF.

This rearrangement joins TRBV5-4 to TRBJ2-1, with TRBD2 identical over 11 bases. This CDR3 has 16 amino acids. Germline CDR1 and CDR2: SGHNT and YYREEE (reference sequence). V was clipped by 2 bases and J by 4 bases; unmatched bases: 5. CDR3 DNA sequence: TGTGCCAGCAGCTTAAAGACTAGCGGGGATTACAATGAGCAGTTCTTC. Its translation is CASSLKTSGDYNEQFF.

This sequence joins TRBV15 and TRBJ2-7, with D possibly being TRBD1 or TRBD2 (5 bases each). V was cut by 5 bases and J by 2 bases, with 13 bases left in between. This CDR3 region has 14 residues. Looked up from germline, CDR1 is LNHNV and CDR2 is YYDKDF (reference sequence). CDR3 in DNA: TGTGCCACCAGCTTCGGGGACGGGCCCTACGAGCAGTACTTC. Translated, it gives CATSFGDGPYEQYF. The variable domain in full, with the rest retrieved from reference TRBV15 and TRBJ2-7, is DAMVIQNPRYQVTQFGKPVTLSCSQTLNHNVMYWYQQKSSQAPKLLFHYYDKDFNNEADTPDNFQSRRPNTSFCFLDIRSPGLGDTAMYLCATSFGDGPYEQYFGPGTRLTVT.

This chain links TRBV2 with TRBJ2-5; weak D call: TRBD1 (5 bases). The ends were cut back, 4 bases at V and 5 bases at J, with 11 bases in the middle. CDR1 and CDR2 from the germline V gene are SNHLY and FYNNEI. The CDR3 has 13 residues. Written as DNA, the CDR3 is TGTGCCAGCAGTGCAGGGTTTTCGGAGACCCAGTACTTC. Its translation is CASSAGFSETQYF.

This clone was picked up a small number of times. The CDR3 region has the DNA TGCGCCAGCAGCTTGGGGGGTGGTAGCGTGGGCAAAGAGCAGTTCTTC. It encodes CASSLGGGSVGKEQFF. This chain links TRBV5-1 with TRBJ2-1; D possibly corresponds to TRBD2 (5 bases). CDR3 length: 16 residues. Germline V lookup: CDR1 SGHRS, CDR2 YFSETQ. Trimming pared 0 bases from V and 10 bases from J, leaving 20 bases between.

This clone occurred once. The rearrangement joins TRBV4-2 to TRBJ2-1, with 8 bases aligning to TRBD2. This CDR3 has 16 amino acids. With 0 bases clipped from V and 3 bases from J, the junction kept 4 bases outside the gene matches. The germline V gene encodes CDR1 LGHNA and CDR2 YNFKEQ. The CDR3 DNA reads TGTGCCAGCAGCCAAGATTCCGGGAGGGTCTACAATGAGCAGTTCTTC. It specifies CASSQDSGRVYNEQFF.

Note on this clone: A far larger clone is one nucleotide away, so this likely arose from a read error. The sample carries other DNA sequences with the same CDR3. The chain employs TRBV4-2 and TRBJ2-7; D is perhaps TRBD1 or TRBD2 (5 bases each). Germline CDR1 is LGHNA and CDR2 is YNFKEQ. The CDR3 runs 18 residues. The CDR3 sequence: CASSQGPPGTSISYEQYF. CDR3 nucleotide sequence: TGTGCCAGTAGCCAAGGTCCCCCCGGGACCTCGATCTCCTACGAGCAGTACTTC.

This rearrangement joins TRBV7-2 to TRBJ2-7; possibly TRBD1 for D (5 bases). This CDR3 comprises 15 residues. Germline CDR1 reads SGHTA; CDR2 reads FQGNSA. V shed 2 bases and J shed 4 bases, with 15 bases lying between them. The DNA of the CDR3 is TGTGCCAGCAGCTTATATCAGGGAACGGGTTACGAGCAGTACTTC. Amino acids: CASSLYQGTGYEQYF.

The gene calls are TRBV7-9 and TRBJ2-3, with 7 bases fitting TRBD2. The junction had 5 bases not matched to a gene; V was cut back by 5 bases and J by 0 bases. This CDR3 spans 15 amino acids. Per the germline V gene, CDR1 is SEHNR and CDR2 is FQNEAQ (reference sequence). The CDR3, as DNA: TGTGCCAGCAGCAAAGACGGGAGGAGCACAGATACGCAGTATTTT. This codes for CASSKDGRSTDTQYF.

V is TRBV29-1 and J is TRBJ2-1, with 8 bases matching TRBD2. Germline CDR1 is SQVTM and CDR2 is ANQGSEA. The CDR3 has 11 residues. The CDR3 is CLGLDDGEQFF. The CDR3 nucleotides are TGCTTGGGACTAGATGACGGTGAGCAGTTCTTC.

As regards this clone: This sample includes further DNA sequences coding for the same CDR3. The CDR3 loop is CASSVYSNQPQHF. The CDR3 DNA reads as TGTGCCAGCAGTGTCTATAGCAATCAGCCCCAGCATTTT. This chain joins TRBV2 and TRBJ1-5; D gene uncertain. In germline, CDR1 is SNHLY, CDR2 FYNNEI. The CDR3 loop spans 13 amino acids. V was shortened by 4 bases and J by 0 bases, with 4 bases between the two germline ends.

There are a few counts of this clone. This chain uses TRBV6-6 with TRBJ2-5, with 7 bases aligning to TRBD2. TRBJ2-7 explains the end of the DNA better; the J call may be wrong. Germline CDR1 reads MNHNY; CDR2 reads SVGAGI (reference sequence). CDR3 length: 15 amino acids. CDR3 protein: CASSPRRLAPSEQYF. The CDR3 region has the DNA TGTGCCAGCAGTCCCCGCCGACTAGCCCCTAGCGAGCAGTACTTC.

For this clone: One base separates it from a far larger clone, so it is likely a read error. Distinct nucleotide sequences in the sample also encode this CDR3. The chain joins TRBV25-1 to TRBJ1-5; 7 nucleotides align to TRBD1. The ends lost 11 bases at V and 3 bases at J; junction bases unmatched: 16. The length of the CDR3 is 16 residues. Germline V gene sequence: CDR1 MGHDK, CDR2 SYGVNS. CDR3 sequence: CARTSSGGIDNQPQHF. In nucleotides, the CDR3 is TGTGCCCGGACGTCATCAGGGGGAATCGACAATCAGCCCCAGCATTTT. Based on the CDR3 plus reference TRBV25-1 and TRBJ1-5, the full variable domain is EADIYQTPRYLVIGTGKKITLECSQTMGHDKMYWYQQDPGMELHLIHYSYGVNSTEKGDLSSESTVSRIRTEHFPLTLESARPSHTSQYLCARTSSGGIDNQPQHFGDGTRLSIL.

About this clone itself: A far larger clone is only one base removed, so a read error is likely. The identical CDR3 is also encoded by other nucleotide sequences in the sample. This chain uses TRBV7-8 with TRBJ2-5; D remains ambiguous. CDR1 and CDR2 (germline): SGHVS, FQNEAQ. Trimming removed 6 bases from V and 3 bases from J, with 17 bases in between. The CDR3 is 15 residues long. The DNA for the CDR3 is TGTGCCAGCAGTTCCCTAGGACGGACGAAAGAGACCCAGTACTTC. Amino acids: CASSSLGRTKETQYF.

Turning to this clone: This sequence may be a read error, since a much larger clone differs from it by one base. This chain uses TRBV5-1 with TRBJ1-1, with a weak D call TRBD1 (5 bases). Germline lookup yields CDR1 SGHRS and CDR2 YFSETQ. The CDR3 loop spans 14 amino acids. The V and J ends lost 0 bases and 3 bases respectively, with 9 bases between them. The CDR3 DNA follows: TGCGCCAGCAGCTTGGGACTAGGGGACACTGAAGCTTTCTTT. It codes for CASSLGLGDTEAFF.

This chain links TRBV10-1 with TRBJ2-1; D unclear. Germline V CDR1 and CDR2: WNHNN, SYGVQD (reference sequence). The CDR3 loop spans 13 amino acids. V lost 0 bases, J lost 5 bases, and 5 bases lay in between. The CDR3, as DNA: TGCGCCAGCAGTGAGTCCGAGGACAATGAGCAGTTCTTC. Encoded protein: CASSESEDNEQFF.

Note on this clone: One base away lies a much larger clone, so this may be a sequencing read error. CDR3: CASSVGGVKDEKLFF. The CDR3, as DNA: TGTGCCAGCAGCGTAGGGGGGGTAAAGGATGAAAAACTGTTTTTT. The genes are TRBV9 and TRBJ1-4; D is possibly TRBD1 (5 bases). CDR3 length: 15 amino acids. Germline CDR1 SGDLS, CDR2 YYNGEE. Deletions cut 0 bases from V and 6 bases from J, with 12 bases between.

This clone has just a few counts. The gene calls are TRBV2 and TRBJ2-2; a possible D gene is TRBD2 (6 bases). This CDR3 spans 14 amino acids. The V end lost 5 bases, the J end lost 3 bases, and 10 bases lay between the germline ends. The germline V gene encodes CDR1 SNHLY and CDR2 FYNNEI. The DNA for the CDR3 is TGTGCCAGCAGTAGGATAGCGGACACCGGGGAGCTGTTTTTT. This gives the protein CASSRIADTGELFF.

CDR3 residues: CASAPSGNTIYF. CDR3 nucleotide sequence: TGTGCCAGCGCCCCTTCTGGAAACACCATATATTTT. The chain is built from TRBV13 and TRBJ1-3, with unresolved D. With 8 bases removed from V and 1 base from J, the gap between germline ends came to 6 bases. The CDR3 is made up of 12 amino acids. Germline V gene lookup returns CDR1 PRHDT and CDR2 FYEKMQ (reference sequence).

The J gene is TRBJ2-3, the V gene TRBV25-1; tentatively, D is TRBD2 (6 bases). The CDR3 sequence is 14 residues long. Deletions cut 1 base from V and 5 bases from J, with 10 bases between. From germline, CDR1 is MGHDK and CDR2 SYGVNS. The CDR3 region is CASSELRGQDTQYF. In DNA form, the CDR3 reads TGTGCCAGCAGTGAATTGCGGGGTCAAGATACGCAGTATTTT.

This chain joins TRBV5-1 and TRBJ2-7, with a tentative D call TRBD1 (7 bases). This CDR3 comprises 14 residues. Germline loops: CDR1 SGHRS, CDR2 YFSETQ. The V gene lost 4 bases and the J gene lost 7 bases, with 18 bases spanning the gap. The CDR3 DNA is TGCGCCAGCAGCCCTCCGGGGCAGGGGGGTGAGCAGTACTTC. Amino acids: CASSPPGQGGEQYF. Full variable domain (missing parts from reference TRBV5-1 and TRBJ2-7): KAGVTQTPRYLIKTRGQQVTLSCSPISGHRSVSWYQQTPGQGLQFLFEYFSETQRNKGNFPGRFSGRQFSNSRSEMNVSTLELGDSALYLCASSPPGQGGEQYFGPGTRLTVT.

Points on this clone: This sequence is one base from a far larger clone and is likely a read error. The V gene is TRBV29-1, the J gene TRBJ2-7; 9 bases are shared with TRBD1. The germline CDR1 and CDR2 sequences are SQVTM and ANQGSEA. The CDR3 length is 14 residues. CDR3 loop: CRVQIPGQGHEQYF. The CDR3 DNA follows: TGCAGAGTCCAAATACCGGGACAGGGTCACGAGCAGTACTTC.

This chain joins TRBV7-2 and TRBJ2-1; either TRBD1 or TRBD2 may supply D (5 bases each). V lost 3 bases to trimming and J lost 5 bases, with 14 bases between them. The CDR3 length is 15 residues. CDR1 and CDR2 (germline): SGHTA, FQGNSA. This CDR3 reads CASSFRTGADNEQFF. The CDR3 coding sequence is TGTGCCAGCAGCTTCCGGACTGGGGCTGACAATGAGCAGTTCTTC.

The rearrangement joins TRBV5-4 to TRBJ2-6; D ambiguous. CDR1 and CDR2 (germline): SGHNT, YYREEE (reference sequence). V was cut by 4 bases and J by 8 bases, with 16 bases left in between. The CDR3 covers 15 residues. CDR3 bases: TGTGCCAGCAGCCAAGACCGACTCCAATCCAACGTCCTGACTTTC. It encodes CASSQDRLQSNVLTF.

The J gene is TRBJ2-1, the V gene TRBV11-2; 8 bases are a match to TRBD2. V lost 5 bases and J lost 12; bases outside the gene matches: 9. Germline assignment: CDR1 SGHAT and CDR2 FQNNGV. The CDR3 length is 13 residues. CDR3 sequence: CASSRTGTRRQFF. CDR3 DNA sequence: TGTGCCAGCAGCCGCACGGGGACTAGACGGCAGTTCTTC.

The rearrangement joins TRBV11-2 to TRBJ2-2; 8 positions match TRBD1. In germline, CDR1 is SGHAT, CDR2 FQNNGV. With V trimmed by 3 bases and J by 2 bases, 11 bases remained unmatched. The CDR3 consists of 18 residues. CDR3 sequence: CASSFGGDRGRNTGELFF. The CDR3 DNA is TGTGCCAGCAGCTTTGGGGGTGACAGGGGACGAAACACCGGGGAGCTGTTTTTT.

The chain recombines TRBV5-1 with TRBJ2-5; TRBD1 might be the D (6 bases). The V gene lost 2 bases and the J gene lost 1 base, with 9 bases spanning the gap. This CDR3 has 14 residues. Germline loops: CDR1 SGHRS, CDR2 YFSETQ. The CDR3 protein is CASSLQGFQETQYF. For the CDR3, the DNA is TGCGCCAGCAGCTTACAGGGATTCCAAGAGACCCAGTACTTC.

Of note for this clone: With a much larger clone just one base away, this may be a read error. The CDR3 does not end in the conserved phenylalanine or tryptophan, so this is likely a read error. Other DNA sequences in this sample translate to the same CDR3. CDR3 in DNA: TGTGCCTGGAGGGACAGGGTCTCCTACGAGCAGTACTTA. Translated: CAWRDRVSYEQYL. The rearrangement joins TRBV30 to TRBJ2-7; TRBD1 aligns across 8 bases. J gave up 0 bases and V 3 bases, and 1 base lay outside the gene matches. Germline lookup yields CDR1 GTSNPN and CDR2 SVGIG (reference sequence). The CDR3 contains 13 residues.

The CDR3 sequence: CASSLPGLNYGYTF. As DNA, the CDR3 is TGTGCCAGCAGCCTTCCAGGGTTGAACTATGGCTACACCTTC. This chain joins TRBV7-2 and TRBJ1-2; tentatively, D is TRBD1 (5 bases). The V and J ends lost 5 bases and 2 bases respectively, with 12 bases between them. Germline loops: CDR1 SGHTA, CDR2 FQGNSA. CDR3 length equals 14 residues. The variable domain in full, completed from reference TRBV7-2 and TRBJ1-2, reads GAGVSQSPSNKVTEKGKDVELRCDPISGHTALYWYRQSLGQGLEFLIYFQGNSAPDKSGLPSDRFSAERTGGSVSTLTIQRTQQEDSAVYLCASSLPGLNYGYTFGSGTRLTVV.

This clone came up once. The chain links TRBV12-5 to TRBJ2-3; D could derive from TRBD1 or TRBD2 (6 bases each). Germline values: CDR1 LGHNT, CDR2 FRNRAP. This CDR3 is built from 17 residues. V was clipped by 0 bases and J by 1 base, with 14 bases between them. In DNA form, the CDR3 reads TGTGCTAGTGGTTTGGTACTGGGGGGCGATGGCACAGATACGCAGTATTTT. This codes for CASGLVLGGDGTDTQYF. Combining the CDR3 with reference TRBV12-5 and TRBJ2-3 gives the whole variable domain DARVTQTPRHKVTEMGQEVTMRCQPILGHNTVFWYRQTMMQGLELLAYFRNRAPLDDSGMPKDRFSAEMPDATLATLKIQPSEPRDSAVYFCASGLVLGGDGTDTQYFGPGTRLTVL.